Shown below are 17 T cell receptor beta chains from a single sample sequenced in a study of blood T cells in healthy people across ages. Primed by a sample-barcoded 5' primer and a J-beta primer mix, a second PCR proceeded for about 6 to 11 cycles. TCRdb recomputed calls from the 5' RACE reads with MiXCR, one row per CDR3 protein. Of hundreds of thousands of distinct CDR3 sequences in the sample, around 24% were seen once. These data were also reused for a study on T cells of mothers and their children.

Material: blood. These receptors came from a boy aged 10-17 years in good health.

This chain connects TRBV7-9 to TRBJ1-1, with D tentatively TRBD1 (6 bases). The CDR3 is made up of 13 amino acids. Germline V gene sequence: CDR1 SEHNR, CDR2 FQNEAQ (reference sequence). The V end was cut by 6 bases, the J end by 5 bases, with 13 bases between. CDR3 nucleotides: TGTGCCAGCAGAACAGGGTTGTTGACTGAAGCTTTCTTT. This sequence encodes CASRTGLLTEAFF.

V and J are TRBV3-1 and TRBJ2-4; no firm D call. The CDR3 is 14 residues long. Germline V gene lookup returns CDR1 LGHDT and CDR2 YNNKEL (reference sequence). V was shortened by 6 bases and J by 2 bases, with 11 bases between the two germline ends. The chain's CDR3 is CASSRHLTKNIQYF. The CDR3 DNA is TGTGCCAGCAGTCGACATCTAACCAAAAACATTCAGTACTTC.

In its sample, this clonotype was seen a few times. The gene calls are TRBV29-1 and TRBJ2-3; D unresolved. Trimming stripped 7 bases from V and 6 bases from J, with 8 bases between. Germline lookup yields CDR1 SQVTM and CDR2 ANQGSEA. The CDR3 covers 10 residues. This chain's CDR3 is CSAGVDTQYF. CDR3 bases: TGCAGCGCTGGGGTGGATACGCAGTATTTT.

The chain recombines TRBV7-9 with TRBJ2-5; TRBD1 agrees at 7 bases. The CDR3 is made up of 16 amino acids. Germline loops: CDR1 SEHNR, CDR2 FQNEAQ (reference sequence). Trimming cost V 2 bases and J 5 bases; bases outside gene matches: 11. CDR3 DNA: TGTGCCAGCAGCTTATCCGGGACAGTTATGGAGGAGACCCAGTACTTC. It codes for CASSLSGTVMEETQYF. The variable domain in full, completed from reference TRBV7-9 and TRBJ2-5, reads DTGVSQNPRHKITKRGQNVTFRCDPISEHNRLYWYRQTLGQGPEFLTYFQNEAQLEKSRLLSDRFSAERPKGSFSTLEIQRTEQGDSAMYLCASSLSGTVMEETQYFGPGTRLLVL.

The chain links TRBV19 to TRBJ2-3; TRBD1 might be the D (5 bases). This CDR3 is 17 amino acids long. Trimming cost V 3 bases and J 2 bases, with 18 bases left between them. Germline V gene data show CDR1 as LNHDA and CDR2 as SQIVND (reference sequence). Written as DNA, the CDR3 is TGTGCCAGTAGTATTGGCCAGGGTTTATTCGTCACAGATACGCAGTATTTT. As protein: CASSIGQGLFVTDTQYF.

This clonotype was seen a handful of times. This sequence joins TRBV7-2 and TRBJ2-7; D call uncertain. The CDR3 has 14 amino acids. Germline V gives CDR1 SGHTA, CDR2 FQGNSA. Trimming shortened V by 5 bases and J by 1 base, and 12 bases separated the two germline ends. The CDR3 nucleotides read TGTGCCAGCAGCGTCGCGCCCGGATCCTACGAGCAGTACTTC. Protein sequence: CASSVAPGSYEQYF. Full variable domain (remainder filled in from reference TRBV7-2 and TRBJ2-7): GAGVSQSPSNKVTEKGKDVELRCDPISGHTALYWYRQSLGQGLEFLIYFQGNSAPDKSGLPSDRFSAERTGGSVSTLTIQRTQQEDSAVYLCASSVAPGSYEQYFGPGTRLTVT.

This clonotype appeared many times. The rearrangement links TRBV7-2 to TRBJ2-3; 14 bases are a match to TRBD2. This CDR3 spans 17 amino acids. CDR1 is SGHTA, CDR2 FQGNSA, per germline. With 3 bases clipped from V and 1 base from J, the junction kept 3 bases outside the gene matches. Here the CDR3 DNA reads TGTGCCAGCAGCTTGGGACTAGCGGGGGCCCGCACAGATACGCAGTATTTT. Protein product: CASSLGLAGARTDTQYF.

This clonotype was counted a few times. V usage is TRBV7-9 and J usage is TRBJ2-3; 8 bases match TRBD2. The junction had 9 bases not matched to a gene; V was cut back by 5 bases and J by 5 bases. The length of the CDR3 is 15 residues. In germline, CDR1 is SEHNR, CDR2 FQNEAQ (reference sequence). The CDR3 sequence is CASSMLAGLRDTQYF. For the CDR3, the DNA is TGTGCCAGCAGCATGCTAGCGGGTCTCAGAGATACGCAGTATTTT.

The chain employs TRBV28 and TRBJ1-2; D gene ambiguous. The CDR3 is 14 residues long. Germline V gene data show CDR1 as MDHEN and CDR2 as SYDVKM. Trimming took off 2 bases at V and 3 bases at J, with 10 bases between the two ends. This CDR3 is CASSLLSDYYGYTF. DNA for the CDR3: TGTGCCAGCAGTTTACTGTCAGACTACTATGGCTACACCTTC.

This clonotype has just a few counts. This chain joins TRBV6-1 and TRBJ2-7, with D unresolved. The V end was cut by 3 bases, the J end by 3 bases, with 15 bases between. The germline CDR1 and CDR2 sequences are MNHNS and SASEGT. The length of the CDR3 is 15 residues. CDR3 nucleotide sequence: TGTGCCAGCAGTGAGACGGCGATGATAAACTACGAGCAGTACTTC. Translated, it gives CASSETAMINYEQYF.

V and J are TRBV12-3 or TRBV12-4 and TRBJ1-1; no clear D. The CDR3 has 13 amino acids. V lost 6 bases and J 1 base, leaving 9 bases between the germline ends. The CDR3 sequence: CASSYPENTEAFF. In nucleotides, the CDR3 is TGTGCCAGCAGCTACCCGGAGAACACTGAAGCTTTCTTT.

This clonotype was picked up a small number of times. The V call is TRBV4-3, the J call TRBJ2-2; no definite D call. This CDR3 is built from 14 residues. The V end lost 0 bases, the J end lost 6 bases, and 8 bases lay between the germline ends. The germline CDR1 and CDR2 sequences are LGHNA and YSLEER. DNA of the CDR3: TGCGCCAGCAGCCAAGAAGACATCGCCGGGGAGCTGTTTTTT. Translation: CASSQEDIAGELFF.

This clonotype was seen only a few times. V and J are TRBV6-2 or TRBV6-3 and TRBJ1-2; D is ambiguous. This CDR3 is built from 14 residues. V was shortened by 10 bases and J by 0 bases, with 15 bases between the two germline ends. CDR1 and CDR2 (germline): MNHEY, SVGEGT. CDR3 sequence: CATAPPGSNYGYTF. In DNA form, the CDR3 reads TGTGCCACCGCACCACCGGGGTCTAACTATGGCTACACCTTC.

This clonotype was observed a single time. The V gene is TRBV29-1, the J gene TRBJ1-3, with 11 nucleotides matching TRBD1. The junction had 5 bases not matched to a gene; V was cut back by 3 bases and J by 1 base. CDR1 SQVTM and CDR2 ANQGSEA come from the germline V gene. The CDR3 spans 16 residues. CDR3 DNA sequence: TGCAGCGTTGACCTACGGGACAGGGGGTCTGGAAACACCATATATTTT. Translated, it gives CSVDLRDRGSGNTIYF.

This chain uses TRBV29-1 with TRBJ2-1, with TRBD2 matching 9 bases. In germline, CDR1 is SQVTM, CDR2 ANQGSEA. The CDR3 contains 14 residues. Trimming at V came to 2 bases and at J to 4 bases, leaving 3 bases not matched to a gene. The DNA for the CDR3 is TGCAGCGTTGAACTGACTAGCGGATACAATGAGCAGTTCTTC. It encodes CSVELTSGYNEQFF.

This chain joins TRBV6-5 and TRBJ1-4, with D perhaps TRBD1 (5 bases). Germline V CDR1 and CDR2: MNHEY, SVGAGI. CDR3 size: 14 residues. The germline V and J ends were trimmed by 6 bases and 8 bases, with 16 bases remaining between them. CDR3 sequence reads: CASSFGTRREKLFF. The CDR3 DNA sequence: TGTGCCAGCAGCTTCGGGACCCGACGGGAAAAACTGTTTTTT.

In DNA, the CDR3 is TGTGCCAGCAGAACCGGACAGGTTCGTTTAGACGAAAAACTGTTTTTT. It translates to CASRTGQVRLDEKLFF. The rearrangement joins TRBV7-9 to TRBJ1-4; 7 nucleotides line up with TRBD1. V was pared by 6 bases and J by 8 bases, with 15 bases of the junction left unmatched. The CDR3 covers 16 residues. Germline V lookup: CDR1 SEHNR, CDR2 FQNEAQ (reference sequence).